This T cell receptor (beta chain) was identified in a study of T cell repertoires in cytomegalovirus infection. About the study: Selection of CMV epitopes for the study included recently identified HLA-C-restricted and well-studied HLA-B-restricted ones. Indications of both CMV infection and matching HLA type were provided by public TCR beta signatures. Whole-study results and caveats: HLA-C-restricted TCR beta clonotypes specific for CMV led the ex vivo response. Cumulated frequencies of public TCR beta families served to identify carriers of CMV plus the relevant HLA.

Using its own MiXCR run on the reads, TCRdb lists one record per CDR3 protein. The table has some 590,000 distinct CDR3 sequences, under 45% seen once. This clonotype was seen a handful of times. Its target is unknown. The clonotype was recovered from a human donor in good health (CMV status not recorded). Some clones in this sample may be carry-over from other donors' samples. Sequenced here: cultured PBMCs, sampled from culture after CMV antigen stimulation.

CDR3 coding DNA: TGTGCCAGCAGCCCGACAGGGGGCTTTAATCAGCCCCAGCATTTT. Translation: CASSPTGGFNQPQHF. This chain connects TRBV7-9 to TRBJ1-5; TRBD1 aligns across 10 bases. V lost 5 bases to trimming and J lost 4 bases; unmatched junction nucleotides: 5. The V gene's germline CDR1 is SEHNR and CDR2 FQNEAQ (reference sequence). The CDR3 loop spans 15 amino acids.